The entry that follows covers one T cell receptor (beta chain) sequence. It may be a read error: a sequence one base away is much more abundant. The data belong to a study of blood T cells in healthy people across ages. There were healthy Caucasian individuals from Russia, aged about 6 to 100, serving as donors. Collection of about 9.4 milliliters of peripheral blood was performed for each donor. Germline V CDR1 and CDR2: PRHDT, FYEKMQ (reference sequence). This CDR3 has 12 amino acids. Then a second PCR, running roughly 7 to 11 cycles, was carried out with a sample-barcoded 5' primer and a J-beta primer mix. TCRdb re-derived calls from the 5' RACE reads in MiXCR, one entry per CDR3 protein. Of 790,000 or so distinct CDR3 sequences detected, roughly 50% appear once; the ten largest clones hold around a quarter.

The sample comprised blood. The chain uses TRBV13 and TRBJ1-1; tentatively, D is TRBD1 (6 bases). The sequence was collected from a man aged 40-55 years in good health. The CDR3 protein is CASSTGYTESFF. CDR3 in DNA: TGTGCCAGCAGCACAGGGTACACTGAATCTTTCTTT. The full variable domain, in which reference TRBV13 and TRBJ1-1 provide the parts outside the CDR3, is AAGVIQSPRHLIKEKRETATLKCYPIPRHDTVYWYQQGPGQDPQFLISFYEKMQSDKGSIPDRFSAQQFSDYHSELNMSSLELGDSALYFCASSTGYTESFFGQGTRLTVV.